The present entry profiles one TCR beta chain with its context. V was trimmed by 0 bases and J by 0 bases, leaving 12 bases between them. Germline values: CDR1 GTSNPN, CDR2 SVGIG (reference sequence). There are 15 residues in the CDR3. These data are taken from a study of cytomegalovirus exposure and HLA in healthy donors. PCR was performed using 60 Vbeta and 13 Jbeta primers. Produced via immunoSEQ multiplex PCR; TCRdb's table is partial and in-frame only. The sample shows 150,000 to 200,000 clones, around 80% of them seen only once. The sequenced sample was PBMCs. V gene TRBV30 combines with J gene TRBJ2-7; maybe TRBD2 (6 bases). The receptor's source is a man aged 18 to 30 in good health and CMV-seronegative. DNA for the CDR3: TGTGCCTGGAGTGTCTGGGGACTTGCCTCCTACGAGCAGTACTTC. Protein sequence: CAWSVWGLASYEQYF. The full variable domain, with the rest looked up from reference TRBV30 and TRBJ2-7, is SQTIHQWPATLVQPVGSPLSLECTVEGTSNPNLYWYRQAAGRGLQLLFYSVGIGQISSEVPQNLSASRPQDRQFILSSKKLLLSDSGFYLCAWSVWGLASYEQYFGPGTRLTVT.